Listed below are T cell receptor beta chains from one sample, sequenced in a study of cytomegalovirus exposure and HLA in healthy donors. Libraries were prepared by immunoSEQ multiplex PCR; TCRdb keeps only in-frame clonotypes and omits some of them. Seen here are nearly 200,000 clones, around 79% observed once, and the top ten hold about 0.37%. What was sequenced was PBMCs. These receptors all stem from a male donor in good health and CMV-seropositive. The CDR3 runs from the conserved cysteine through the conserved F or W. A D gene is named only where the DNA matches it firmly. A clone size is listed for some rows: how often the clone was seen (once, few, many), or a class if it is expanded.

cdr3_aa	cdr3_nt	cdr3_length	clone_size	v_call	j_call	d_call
CTSSLVGLGNTIYF	TGTACCAGCAGCTTAGTCGGGTTGGGAAACACCATATATTTT	14	.	TRBV11-2	TRBJ1-3	.
CAISDRGRGELFF	TGTGCCATCAGTGACCGGGGTCGGGGGGAGCTGTTTTTT	13	.	TRBV10-3	TRBJ2-2	.
CASSYIRQEQETQYF	TGTGCCAGCAGTTATATCAGACAGGAGCAAGAGACCCAGTACTTC	15	once	TRBV2	TRBJ2-5	.
CASSQLAWEETQYF	TGTGCCAGCAGCCAATTAGCGTGGGAAGAGACCCAGTACTTC	14	.	TRBV14	TRBJ2-5	.
CASSHTVPGQGYEQYF	TGCGCCAGCAGTCATACAGTACCGGGACAGGGATACGAGCAGTACTTC	16	.	TRBV4-3	TRBJ2-7	TRBD1
CASSLMGGETQYF	TGTGCCAGCAGCTTAATGGGGGGTGAGACCCAGTACTTC	13	.	TRBV7-3	TRBJ2-5	.
CASSPRGTGELFF	TGTGCCAGCAGCCCACGAGGCACCGGGGAGCTGTTTTTT	13	.	TRBV7-3	TRBJ2-2	.
CASSPLAGENTEAFF	TGCGCCAGCAGCCCTCTCGCGGGGGAGAACACTGAAGCTTTCTTT	15	.	TRBV5-1	TRBJ1-1	.
CASRPGGFQETQYF	TGTGCCAGCAGACCGGGGGGGTTCCAAGAGACCCAGTACTTC	14	.	TRBV2	TRBJ2-5	TRBD2
CASSQTESSGNTIYF	TGTGCCAGCAGCCAGACGGAGAGCTCTGGAAACACCATATATTTT	15	.	TRBV14	TRBJ1-3	.
CASSSGQGRPQPQHF	TGTGCCAGCAGCAGTGGACAGGGAAGGCCTCAGCCCCAGCATTTT	15	.	TRBV27	TRBJ1-5	TRBD1
CASSRQEQGGTDTQYF	TGTGCCAGTAGTAGACAGGAACAGGGGGGGACAGATACGCAGTATTTT	16	.	TRBV19	TRBJ2-3	.
CASSSRGLGVQPQHF	TGTGCCAGCAGTTCTCGGGGACTGGGCGTGCAGCCCCAGCATTTT	15	.	TRBV6-5	TRBJ1-5	.
CASSLEGIQPQHF	TGTGCCAGCAGCTTAGAGGGGATTCAGCCCCAGCATTTT	13	.	TRBV7-2	TRBJ1-5	.
CASSRGTGEGGNQPQHF	TGTGCCAGTAGTAGAGGGACAGGGGAAGGGGGCAATCAGCCCCAGCATTTT	17	.	TRBV19	TRBJ1-5	TRBD1
CASSLNGGRAFF	TGTGCCAGCAGCTTGAACGGGGGTAGGGCTTTCTTT	12	few	TRBV5-4	TRBJ1-1	.
CASRGGTSGSLDTQYF	TGCGCCAGCAGGGGGGGGACTAGCGGGAGTTTGGATACGCAGTATTTT	16	once	TRBV5-1	TRBJ2-3	TRBD2
CSSSLVGERARGGYTF	TGTTCCAGCAGCTTAGTCGGGGAAAGGGCGCGAGGGGGCTACACCTTC	16	.	TRBV7-9	TRBJ1-2	.
CASSLEVGGNEQFF	TGTGCCAGCAGCTTGGAGGTGGGGGGCAATGAGCAGTTCTTC	14	.	TRBV7-9	TRBJ2-1	.
CASRAGQGPYEQYF	TGTGCCAGCAGAGCGGGACAGGGCCCCTACGAGCAGTACTTC	14	.	TRBV6-5	TRBJ2-7	TRBD1
CASSGGVGPYEQYF	TGTGCCAGCAGCGGGGGGGTTGGGCCCTACGAGCAGTACTTC	14	.	TRBV11-1	TRBJ2-7	TRBD2
CASHEQRVAYNEQFF	TGTGCCAGTCACGAACAGCGGGTTGCATACAATGAGCAGTTCTTC	15	.	TRBV28	TRBJ2-1	.
CASSPNPNFQSPLPGANVLTF	TGTGCCAGCAGCCCCAACCCAAATTTCCAAAGCCCCCTCCCTGGGGCCAACGTCCTGACTTTC	21	.	TRBV9	TRBJ2-6	.
CASSLKSSGNNEQFF	TGCGCCAGCAGCTTGAAGTCTAGCGGTAACAATGAGCAGTTCTTC	15	.	TRBV5-1	TRBJ2-1	TRBD2
CASSFDSSGGLQETQYF	TGTGCCAGCAGCTTTGATTCCTCGGGGGGGCTCCAAGAGACCCAGTACTTC	17	once	TRBV7-9	TRBJ2-5	TRBD2
CASSQDQGTSGRNEQFF	TGCGCCAGCAGCCAAGATCAAGGGACTAGCGGGAGAAATGAGCAGTTCTTC	17	.	TRBV4-1	TRBJ2-1	TRBD2
CASSRRGAEPYNEQFF	TGTGCCAGCAGCCGCAGGGGGGCCGAGCCCTACAATGAGCAGTTCTTC	16	.	TRBV9	TRBJ2-1	.
CASTIGQGRHYEQYF	TGTGCCAGCACGATCGGACAGGGGCGACACTACGAGCAGTACTTC	15	.	TRBV7-2	TRBJ2-7	TRBD1
CASSYSQGNTEAFF	TGTGCCAGCAGTTACTCACAGGGGAACACTGAAGCTTTCTTT	14	.	TRBV6-5	TRBJ1-1	.
CASSLDRGEQYF	TGCGCCAGCAGCTTGGACAGGGGCGAGCAGTACTTC	12	.	TRBV5-1	TRBJ2-7	TRBD1
CASSQGSRTRYEQYF	TGCGCCAGCAGCCAAGGGTCCAGGACTCGCTACGAGCAGTACTTC	15	.	TRBV4-3	TRBJ2-7	.
CASSDRGRLAEAFF	TGTGCCAGCAGTGATCGGGGTAGGCTCGCTGAAGCTTTCTTT	14	.	TRBV6-1	TRBJ1-1	.
CASSLNSGNYNEQFF	TGTGCCAGCAGCCTTAATAGCGGTAACTACAATGAGCAGTTCTTC	15	.	TRBV9	TRBJ2-1	.
CASSQGGQGASYEQYF	TGTGCCAGCAGCCAGGGAGGACAGGGGGCCTCCTACGAGCAGTACTTC	16	.	TRBV7-6	TRBJ2-7	TRBD1
CASSFLYEQYF	TGTGCCAGCAGCTTTCTCTACGAGCAGTACTTC	11	.	TRBV7-2	TRBJ2-7	.
CASSVHRGSYNEQFF	TGTGCCAGCAGCGTTCACAGGGGTTCCTACAATGAGCAGTTCTTC	15	.	TRBV9	TRBJ2-1	TRBD1
CASSLQGADTEAFF	TGTGCCAGCAGCCTACAGGGGGCCGACACTGAAGCTTTCTTT	14	few	TRBV7-2	TRBJ1-1	TRBD1
CAGSHYSGGLTDTQYF	TGTGCCGGCAGCCACTATAGCGGGGGGCTCACAGATACGCAGTATTTT	16	.	TRBV7-3	TRBJ2-3	TRBD2
CASSSKTGPQPQHF	TGTGCCAGCAGCTCAAAGACAGGTCCGCAGCCCCAGCATTTT	14	.	TRBV5-5	TRBJ1-5	.
CASSLAGTGGNQPQHF	TGTGCCAGCAGCTTAGCGGGGACAGGGGGCAATCAGCCCCAGCATTTT	16	.	TRBV7-9	TRBJ1-5	TRBD1
CAWSVWGDEQYF	TGTGCCTGGAGTGTTTGGGGAGACGAGCAGTACTTC	12	.	TRBV30	TRBJ2-7	.
CASRLPARVSGELFF	TGTGCCAGCAGGTTGCCCGCCCGAGTTTCCGGGGAGCTGTTTTTT	15	.	TRBV7-9	TRBJ2-2	.
CASSPPTGGGFGGTGELFF	TGTGCCAGCTCACCACCTACAGGGGGCGGTTTTGGCGGCACCGGGGAGCTGTTTTTT	19	.	TRBV18	TRBJ2-2	TRBD1
CASTDSFLNYGYTF	TGTGCCAGCACCGACAGCTTCCTTAACTATGGCTACACCTTC	14	.	TRBV6-5	TRBJ1-2	.
CATSWGVNTEAFF	TGTGCCACCAGCTGGGGGGTGAACACTGAAGCTTTCTTT	13	.	TRBV25-1	TRBJ1-1	.
CASSLLLDSRVNEQFF	TGTGCCAGCAGCTTGCTTTTGGACTCCCGGGTCAATGAGCAGTTCTTC	16	.	TRBV5-4	TRBJ2-1	.
CASSLDYTQYF	TGTGCCAGCAGCTTGGACTATACGCAGTATTTT	11	once	TRBV5-4	TRBJ2-3	.
CASRSGQGISHEQFF	TGTGCCAGCAGATCGGGACAGGGGATATCCCATGAGCAGTTCTTC	15	.	TRBV6-5	TRBJ2-1	TRBD1